This TCR beta chain was identified during a study of shared clonotypes between healthy human individuals. The wider study: Used for every donor were three CD4 naive, three CD4 memory, two CD8 naive and one CD8 memory plate. Study findings and constraints: Sequencing depth was expected to influence donor clonotype sharing.

Turning to this clone: The antigen remains unidentified.

Deep-level running was used for the assay. Per the authors' pipeline: ImmunoSEQ junction-only sequences lacked quality scores, so their filtering differed. Generated by immunoSEQ multiplex PCR, the TCRdb table keeps only in-frame clones and is missing some. V and J calls and clone size are copied from that table; D and trimming were computed from the DNA. This sample yields fewer than 2.5 million clones, of which 93% are seen a single time; approximately 0.35% belongs to the top ten. There are 14 residues in the CDR3. Trimming at V came to 6 bases and at J to 2 bases, leaving 7 bases not matched to a gene. CDR1 MDHEN and CDR2 SYDVKM come from the germline V gene.

The chain couples TRBV28 to TRBJ2-7; 7 nucleotides align to TRBD1. The sequencing sample was made of naive CD4+ T cells from PBMCs. Indicated subset: CD45RA+ positively selected. This receptor was obtained from a man younger than 35 in good health. Some clones in this sample may be carry-over from other donors' samples. Here the CDR3 DNA reads TGTGCCAGCAGACTAGGGGGCGCGACCTACGAGCAGTACTTC. Encoded protein: CASRLGGATYEQYF. Looking up the rest from reference TRBV28 and TRBJ2-7 gives the full variable domain: DVKVTQSSRYLVKRTGEKVFLECVQDMDHENMFWYRQDPGLGLRLIYFSYDVKMKEKGDIPEGYSVSREKKERFSLILESASTNQTSMYLCASRLGGATYEQYFGPGTRLTVT.